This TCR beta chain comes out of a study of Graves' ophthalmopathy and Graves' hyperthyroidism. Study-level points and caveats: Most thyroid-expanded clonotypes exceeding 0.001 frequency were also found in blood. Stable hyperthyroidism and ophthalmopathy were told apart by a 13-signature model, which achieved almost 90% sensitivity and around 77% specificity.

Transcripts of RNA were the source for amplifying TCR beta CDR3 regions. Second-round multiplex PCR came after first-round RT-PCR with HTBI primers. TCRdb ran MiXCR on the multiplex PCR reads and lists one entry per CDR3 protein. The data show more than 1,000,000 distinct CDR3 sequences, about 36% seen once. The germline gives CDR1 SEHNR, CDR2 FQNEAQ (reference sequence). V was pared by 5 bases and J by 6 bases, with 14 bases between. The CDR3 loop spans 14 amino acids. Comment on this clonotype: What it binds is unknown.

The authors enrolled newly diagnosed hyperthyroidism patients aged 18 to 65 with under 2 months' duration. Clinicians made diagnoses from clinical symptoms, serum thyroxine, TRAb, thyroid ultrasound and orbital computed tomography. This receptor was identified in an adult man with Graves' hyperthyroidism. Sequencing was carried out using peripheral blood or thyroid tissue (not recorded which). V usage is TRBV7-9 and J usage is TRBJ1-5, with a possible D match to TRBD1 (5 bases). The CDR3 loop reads CASSMGGPSQPQHF. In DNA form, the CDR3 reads TGTGCCAGCAGCATGGGGGGTCCCAGTCAGCCCCAGCATTTT.